The clone carrying this TCR beta chain came up many times. The record originates from a study of T cells in Graves' hyperthyroidism and ophthalmopathy. The CDR3 has 12 amino acids. Germline V gives CDR1 KGHSH, CDR2 LQKENI. Trimming removed 1 base from V and 6 bases from J, with 6 bases in between. Amplified TCR beta CDR3 regions came from RNA transcripts. When the TCR CDR3 underwent first-round RT-PCR, the HTBI primer set was used. MiXCR, run by TCRdb on the multiplex PCR reads, gives a single entry per CDR3 protein. The table records about 480,000 distinct CDR3 sequences, over 13% of them present only once.

Sequenced sample: blood. The source is a woman between 18 and 29 years old with Graves' hyperthyroidism. The chain uses TRBV18 and TRBJ1-1; D remains unclear. The CDR3 DNA reads as TGTGCCAGCTCACCACGGGAGTCTGAAGCTTTCTTT. Translated: CASSPRESEAFF.